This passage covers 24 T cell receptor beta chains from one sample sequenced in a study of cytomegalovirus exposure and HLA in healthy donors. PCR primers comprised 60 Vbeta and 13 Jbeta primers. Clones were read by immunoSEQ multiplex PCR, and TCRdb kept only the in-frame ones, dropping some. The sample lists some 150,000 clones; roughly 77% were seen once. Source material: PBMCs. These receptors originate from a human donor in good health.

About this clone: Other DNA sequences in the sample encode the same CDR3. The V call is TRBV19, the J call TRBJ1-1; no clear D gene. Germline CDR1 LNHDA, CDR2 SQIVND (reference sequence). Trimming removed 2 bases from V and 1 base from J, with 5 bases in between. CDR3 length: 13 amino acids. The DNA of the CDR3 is TGTGCCAGTAGTATATCCGGGAACACTGAAGCTTTCTTT. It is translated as CASSISGNTEAFF.

The CDR3 DNA reads TGTGCCAGCTCAGGGACAGGGAAATTTGCCGGGGAGCTGTTTTTT. Protein sequence: CASSGTGKFAGELFF. The chain has TRBV18 and TRBJ2-2, with TRBD1 identical over 9 bases. CDR3 length equals 15 residues. Germline V gives CDR1 KGHSH, CDR2 LQKENI. Trimming removed 5 bases from V and 6 bases from J; junction bases left unmatched: 7.

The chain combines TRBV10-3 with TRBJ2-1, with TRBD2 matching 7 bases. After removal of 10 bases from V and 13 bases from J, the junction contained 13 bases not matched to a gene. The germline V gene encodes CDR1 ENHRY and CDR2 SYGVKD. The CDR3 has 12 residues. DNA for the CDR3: TGTGCCACTGAGACTAGCCCGAGAGTTCAGTTCTTC. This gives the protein CATETSPRVQFF.

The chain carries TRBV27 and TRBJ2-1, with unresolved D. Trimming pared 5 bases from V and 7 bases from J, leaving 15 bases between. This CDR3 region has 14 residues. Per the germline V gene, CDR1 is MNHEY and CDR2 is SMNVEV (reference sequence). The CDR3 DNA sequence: TGTGCCAGCAGTCCATGGAGCGTTGAGAATGAGCAGTTCTTC. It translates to CASSPWSVENEQFF.

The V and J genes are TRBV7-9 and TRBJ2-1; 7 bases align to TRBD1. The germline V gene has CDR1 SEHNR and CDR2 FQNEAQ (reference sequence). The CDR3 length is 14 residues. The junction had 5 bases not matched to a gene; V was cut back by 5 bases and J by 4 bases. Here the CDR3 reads CASSQGQPYNEQFF. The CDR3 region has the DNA TGTGCCAGCAGCCAGGGACAGCCTTACAATGAGCAGTTCTTC.

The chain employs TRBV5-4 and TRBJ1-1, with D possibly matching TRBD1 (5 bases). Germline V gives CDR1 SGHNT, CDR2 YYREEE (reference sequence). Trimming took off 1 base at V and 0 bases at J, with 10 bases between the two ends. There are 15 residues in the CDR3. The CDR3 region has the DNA TGTGCCAGCAGCTTGCAGCAGGGCATGAACACTGAAGCTTTCTTT. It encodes CASSLQQGMNTEAFF.

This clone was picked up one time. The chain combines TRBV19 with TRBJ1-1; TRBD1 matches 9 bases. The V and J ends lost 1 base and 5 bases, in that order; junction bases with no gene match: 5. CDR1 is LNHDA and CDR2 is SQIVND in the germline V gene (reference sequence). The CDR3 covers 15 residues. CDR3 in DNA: TGTGCCAGTAGTATAGGGGACAGGGAGTGGACTGAAGCTTTCTTT. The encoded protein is CASSIGDREWTEAFF. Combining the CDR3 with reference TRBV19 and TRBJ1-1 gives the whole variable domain DGGITQSPKYLFRKEGQNVTLSCEQNLNHDAMYWYRQDPGQGLRLIYYSQIVNDFQKGDIAEGYSVSREKKESFPLTVTSAQKNPTAFYLCASSIGDREWTEAFFGQGTRLTVV.

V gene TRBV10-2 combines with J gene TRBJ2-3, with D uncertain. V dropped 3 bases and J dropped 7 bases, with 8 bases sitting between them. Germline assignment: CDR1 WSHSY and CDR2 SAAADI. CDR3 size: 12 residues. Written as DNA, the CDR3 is TGCGCCAGCAGTGAAGCCAGGTATACGCAGTATTTT. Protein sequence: CASSEARYTQYF.

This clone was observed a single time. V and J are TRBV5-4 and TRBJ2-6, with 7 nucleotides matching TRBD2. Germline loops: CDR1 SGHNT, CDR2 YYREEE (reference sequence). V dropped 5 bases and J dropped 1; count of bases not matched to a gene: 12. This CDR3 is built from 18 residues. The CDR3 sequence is CASRIGRGDQSGANVLTF. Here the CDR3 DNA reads TGTGCCAGCAGGATTGGCCGGGGGGATCAATCTGGGGCCAACGTCCTGACTTTC.

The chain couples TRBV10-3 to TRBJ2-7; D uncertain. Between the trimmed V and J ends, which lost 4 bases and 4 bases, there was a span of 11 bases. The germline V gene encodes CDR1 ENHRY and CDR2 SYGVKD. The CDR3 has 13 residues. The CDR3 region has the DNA TGTGCCATCAGTGGCCTTATTGAGTACGAGCAGTACTTC. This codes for CAISGLIEYEQYF.

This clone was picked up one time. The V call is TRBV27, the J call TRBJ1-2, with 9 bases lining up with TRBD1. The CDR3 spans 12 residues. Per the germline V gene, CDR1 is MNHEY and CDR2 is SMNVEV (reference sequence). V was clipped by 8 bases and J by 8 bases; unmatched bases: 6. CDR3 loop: CASAQGAEGYTF. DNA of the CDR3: TGTGCCAGCGCACAGGGGGCGGAGGGCTACACCTTC.

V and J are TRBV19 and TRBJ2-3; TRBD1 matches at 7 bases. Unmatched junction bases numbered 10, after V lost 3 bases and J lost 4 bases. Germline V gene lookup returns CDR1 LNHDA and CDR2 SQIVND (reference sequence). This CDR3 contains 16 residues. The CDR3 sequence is CASSMTRGIDADTQYF. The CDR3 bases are TGTGCCAGTAGTATGACCAGGGGGATTGACGCAGATACGCAGTATTTT.

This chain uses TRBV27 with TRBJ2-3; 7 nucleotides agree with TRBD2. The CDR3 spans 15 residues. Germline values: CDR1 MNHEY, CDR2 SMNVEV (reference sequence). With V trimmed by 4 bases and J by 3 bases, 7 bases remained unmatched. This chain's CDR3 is CASSWERGGTDTQYF. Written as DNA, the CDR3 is TGTGCCAGCAGTTGGGAGAGGGGAGGGACAGATACGCAGTATTTT.

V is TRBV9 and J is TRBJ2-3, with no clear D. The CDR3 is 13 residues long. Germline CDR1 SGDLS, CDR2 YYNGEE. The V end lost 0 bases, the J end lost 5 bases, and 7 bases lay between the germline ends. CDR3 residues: CASSVASVDTQYF. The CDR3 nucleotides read TGTGCCAGCAGCGTAGCTTCGGTAGATACGCAGTATTTT.

This CDR3 reads CASSQDLAQETQYF. CDR3 in DNA: TGCGCCAGCAGCCAAGATCTAGCGCAAGAGACCCAGTACTTC. V gene TRBV4-3 combines with J gene TRBJ2-5; possible D gene TRBD2, 6 bases. The CDR3 is 14 amino acids. V lost 0 bases and J lost 2, with 7 bases in between. CDR1 and CDR2 from the germline V gene are LGHNA and YSLEER.

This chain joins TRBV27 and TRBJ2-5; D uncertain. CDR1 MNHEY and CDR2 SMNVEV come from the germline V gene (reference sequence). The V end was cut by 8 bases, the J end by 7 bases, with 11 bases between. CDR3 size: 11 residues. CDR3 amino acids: CASGPPGTQYF. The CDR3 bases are TGTGCCAGCGGCCCCCCTGGGACCCAGTACTTC.

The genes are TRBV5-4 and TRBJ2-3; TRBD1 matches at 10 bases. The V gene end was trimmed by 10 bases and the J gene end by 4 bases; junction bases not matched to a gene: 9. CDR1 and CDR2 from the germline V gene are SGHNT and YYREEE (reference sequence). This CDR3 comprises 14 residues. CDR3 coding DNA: TGTGCCGGACGACGGGACAGGGGATCAGATACGCAGTATTTT. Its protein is CAGRRDRGSDTQYF.

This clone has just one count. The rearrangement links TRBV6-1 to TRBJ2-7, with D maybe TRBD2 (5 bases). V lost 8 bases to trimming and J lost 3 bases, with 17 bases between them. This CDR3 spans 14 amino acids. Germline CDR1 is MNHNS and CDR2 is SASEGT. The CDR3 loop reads CASGQRTKDYEQYF. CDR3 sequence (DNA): TGTGCCAGCGGGCAGCGGACCAAAGACTACGAGCAGTACTTC.

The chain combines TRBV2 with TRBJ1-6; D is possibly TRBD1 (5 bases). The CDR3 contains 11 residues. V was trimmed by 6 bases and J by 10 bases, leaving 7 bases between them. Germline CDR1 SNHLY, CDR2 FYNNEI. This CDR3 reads CASREGSPLHF. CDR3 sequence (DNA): TGTGCCAGCAGGGAGGGGTCACCCCTCCACTTT.

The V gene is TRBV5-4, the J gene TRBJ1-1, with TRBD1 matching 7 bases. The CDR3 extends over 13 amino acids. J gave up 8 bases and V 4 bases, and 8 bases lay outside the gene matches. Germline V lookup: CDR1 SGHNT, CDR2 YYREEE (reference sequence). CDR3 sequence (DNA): TGTGCCAGCAGCCAAGACAGGGCTGGAGAAGCTTTCTTT. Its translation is CASSQDRAGEAFF.

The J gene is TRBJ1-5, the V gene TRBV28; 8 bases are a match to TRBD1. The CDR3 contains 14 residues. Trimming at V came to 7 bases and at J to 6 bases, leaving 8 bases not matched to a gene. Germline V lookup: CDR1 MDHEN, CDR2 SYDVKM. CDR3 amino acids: CASIAGTGPQPQHF. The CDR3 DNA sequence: TGTGCCAGCATCGCCGGGACAGGTCCTCAGCCCCAGCATTTT.

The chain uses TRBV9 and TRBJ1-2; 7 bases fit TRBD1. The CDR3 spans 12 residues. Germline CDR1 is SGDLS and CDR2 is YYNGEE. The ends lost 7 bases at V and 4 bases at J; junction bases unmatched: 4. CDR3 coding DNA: TGTGCCAGCGGGGGACAGTCCTATGGCTACACCTTC. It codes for CASGGQSYGYTF.

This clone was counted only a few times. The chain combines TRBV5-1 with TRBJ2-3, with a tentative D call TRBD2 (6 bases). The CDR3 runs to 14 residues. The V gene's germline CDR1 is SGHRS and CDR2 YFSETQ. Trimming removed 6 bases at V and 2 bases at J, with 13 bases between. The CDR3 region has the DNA TGCGCCAGCACTCCCAGCGGGTACACAGATACGCAGTATTTT. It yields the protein CASTPSGYTDTQYF.

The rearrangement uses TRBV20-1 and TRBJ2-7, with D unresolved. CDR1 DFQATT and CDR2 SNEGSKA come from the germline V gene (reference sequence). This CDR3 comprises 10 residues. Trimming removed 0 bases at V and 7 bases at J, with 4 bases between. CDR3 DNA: TGCAGTGCTAGAGATTCTGAGCAGTACTTC. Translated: CSARDSEQYF.